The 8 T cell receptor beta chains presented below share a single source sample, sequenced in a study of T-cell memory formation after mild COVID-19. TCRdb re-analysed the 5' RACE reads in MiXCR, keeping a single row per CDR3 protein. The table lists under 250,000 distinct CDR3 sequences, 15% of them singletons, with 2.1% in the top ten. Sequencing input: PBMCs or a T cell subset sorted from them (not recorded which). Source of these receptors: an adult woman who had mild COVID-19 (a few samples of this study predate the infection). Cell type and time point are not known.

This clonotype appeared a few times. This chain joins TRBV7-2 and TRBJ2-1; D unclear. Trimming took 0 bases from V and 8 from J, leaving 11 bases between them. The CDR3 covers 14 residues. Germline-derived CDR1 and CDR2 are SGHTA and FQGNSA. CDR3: CASSLAELVYEQFF. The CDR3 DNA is TGTGCCAGCAGCTTAGCGGAGTTAGTCTATGAGCAGTTCTTC. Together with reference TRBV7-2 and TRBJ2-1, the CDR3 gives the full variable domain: GAGVSQSPSNKVTEKGKDVELRCDPISGHTALYWYRQSLGQGLEFLIYFQGNSAPDKSGLPSDRFSAERTGGSVSTLTIQRTQQEDSAVYLCASSLAELVYEQFFGPGTRLTVL.

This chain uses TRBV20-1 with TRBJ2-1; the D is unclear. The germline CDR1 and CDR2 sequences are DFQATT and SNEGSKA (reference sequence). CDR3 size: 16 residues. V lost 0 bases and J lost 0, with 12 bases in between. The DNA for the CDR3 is TGCAGTGCTAGAGATGGTACCCAGAGCTCCTACAATGAGCAGTTCTTC. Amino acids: CSARDGTQSSYNEQFF.

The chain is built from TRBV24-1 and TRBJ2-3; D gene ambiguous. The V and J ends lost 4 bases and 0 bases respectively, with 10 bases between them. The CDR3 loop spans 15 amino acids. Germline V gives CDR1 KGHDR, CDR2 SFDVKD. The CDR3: CATSDPTPSTDTQYF. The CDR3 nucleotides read TGTGCCACCAGTGACCCGACACCTAGCACAGATACGCAGTATTTT.

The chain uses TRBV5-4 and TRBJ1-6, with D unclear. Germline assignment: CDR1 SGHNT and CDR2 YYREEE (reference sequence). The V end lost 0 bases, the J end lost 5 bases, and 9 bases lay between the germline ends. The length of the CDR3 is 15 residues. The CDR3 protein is CASSLGADDNSPLHF. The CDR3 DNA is TGTGCCAGCAGCTTGGGGGCGGATGATAATTCACCCCTCCACTTT.

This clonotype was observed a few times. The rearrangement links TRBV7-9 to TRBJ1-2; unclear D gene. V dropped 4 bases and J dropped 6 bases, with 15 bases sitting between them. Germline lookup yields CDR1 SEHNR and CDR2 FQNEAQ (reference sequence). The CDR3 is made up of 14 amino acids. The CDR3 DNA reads TGTGCCAGCAGCTGGGTTGAAGGGAGAAATGGCTACACCTTC. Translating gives CASSWVEGRNGYTF.

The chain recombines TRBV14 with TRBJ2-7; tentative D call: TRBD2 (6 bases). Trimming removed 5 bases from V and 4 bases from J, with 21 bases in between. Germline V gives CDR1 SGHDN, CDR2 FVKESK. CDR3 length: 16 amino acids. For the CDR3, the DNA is TGTGCCAGCAGCTCGGCCCCGGGAAAGGCGGGGTACGAGCAGTACTTC. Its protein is CASSSAPGKAGYEQYF.

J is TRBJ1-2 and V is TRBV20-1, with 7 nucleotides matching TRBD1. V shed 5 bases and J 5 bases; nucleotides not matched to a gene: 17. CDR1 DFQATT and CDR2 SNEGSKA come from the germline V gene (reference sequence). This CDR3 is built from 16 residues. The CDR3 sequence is CSAARSDRPLLYGYTF. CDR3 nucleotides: TGCAGTGCTGCACGGTCGGACAGGCCGCTTCTTTATGGCTACACCTTC.

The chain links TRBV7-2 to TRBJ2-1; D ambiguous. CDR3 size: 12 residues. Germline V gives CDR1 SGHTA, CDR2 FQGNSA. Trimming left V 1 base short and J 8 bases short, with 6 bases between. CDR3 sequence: CASSLGSDEQFF. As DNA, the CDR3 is TGTGCCAGCAGCTTAGGGTCCGATGAGCAGTTCTTC.